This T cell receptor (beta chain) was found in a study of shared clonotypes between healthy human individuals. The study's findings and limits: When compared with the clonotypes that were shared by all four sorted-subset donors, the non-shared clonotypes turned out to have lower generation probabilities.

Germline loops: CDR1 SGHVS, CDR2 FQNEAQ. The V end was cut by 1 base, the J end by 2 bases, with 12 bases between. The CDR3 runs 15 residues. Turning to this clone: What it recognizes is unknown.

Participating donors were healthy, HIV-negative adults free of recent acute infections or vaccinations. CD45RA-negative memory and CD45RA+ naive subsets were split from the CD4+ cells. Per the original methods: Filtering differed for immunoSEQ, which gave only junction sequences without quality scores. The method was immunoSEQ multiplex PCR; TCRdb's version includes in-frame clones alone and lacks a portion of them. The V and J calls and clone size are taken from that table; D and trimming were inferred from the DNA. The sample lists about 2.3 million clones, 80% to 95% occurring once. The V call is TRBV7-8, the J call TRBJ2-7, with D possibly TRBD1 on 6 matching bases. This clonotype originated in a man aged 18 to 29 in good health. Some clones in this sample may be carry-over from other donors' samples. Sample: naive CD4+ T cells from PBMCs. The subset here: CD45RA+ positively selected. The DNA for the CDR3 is TGTGCCAGCAGCTTAGTGAGGACAGCCACCTACGAGCAGTACTTC. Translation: CASSLVRTATYEQYF.